This TCR beta chain was sequenced for a study of CD4 T cells in relation to SARS-CoV-2 and coronaviruses. CDR3 length: 15 amino acids. Germline V gene sequence: CDR1 SGHRS, CDR2 YFSETQ. The V gene lost 0 bases and the J gene lost 3 bases, with 10 bases spanning the gap. Some clones are missing from TCRdb's copy, which holds only in-frame ones; the method was immunoSEQ multiplex PCR. The data contain about 31,000 clones, under 80% of them singletons. Regarding this clone: Its target is not known.

Sorted naive or memory CD4+ cells met CEF peptides for over eight days. Sequencing was carried out using memory CD4+ T cells from PBMCs, cultured in vitro. This chain links TRBV5-1 with TRBJ2-1, with D perhaps matching TRBD1 (5 bases). The receptor was isolated from an adult with COVID-19. In DNA, the CDR3 is TGCGCCAGCAGCTTGGTAGATCAGGGCTACAATGAGCAGTTCTTC. Translated, it gives CASSLVDQGYNEQFF.